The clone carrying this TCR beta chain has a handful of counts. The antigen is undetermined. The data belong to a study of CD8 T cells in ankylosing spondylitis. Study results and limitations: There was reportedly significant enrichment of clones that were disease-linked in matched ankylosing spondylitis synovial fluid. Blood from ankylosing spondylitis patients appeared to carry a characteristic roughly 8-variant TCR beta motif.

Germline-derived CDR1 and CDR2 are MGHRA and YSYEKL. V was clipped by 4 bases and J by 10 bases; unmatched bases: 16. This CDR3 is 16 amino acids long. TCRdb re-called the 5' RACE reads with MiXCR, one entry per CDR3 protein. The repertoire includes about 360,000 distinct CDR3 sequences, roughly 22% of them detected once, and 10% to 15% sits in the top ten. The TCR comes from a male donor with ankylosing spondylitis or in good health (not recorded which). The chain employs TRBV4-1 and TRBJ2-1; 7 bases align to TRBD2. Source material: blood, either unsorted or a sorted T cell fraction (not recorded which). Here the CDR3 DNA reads TGCGCCAGCAGCCGGGAAGGACTAGGGCTGTCGGGGGAGCAGTTCTTC. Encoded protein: CASSREGLGLSGEQFF.